The clone carrying this T cell receptor (beta chain) was seen ten or more times. As yet, its antigen is unknown. TCR beta CDR3 amplification used RNA transcripts. Second-round multiplex PCR came after a first-round RT-PCR that employed HTBI primers. MiXCR was run by TCRdb on the multiplex PCR reads, yielding one entry per CDR3 protein. The sample records about 550,000 distinct CDR3 sequences, roughly 40% being singletons. The hyperthyroidism patients, aged 18 to 65, had been newly diagnosed, with under 2 months' duration. Ineligible for inclusion were patients with other autoimmune diseases, uncontrolled infections, pregnancy or lactation. Diagnoses were established from clinical symptoms, serum thyroxine, TRAb, thyroid ultrasound and orbital computed tomography. The sample originates from a study of Graves' ophthalmopathy and Graves' hyperthyroidism. Notes on the study in general: Using a 13-signature model, the authors split ophthalmopathy from stable hyperthyroidism, with roughly 90% sensitivity and approximately 78% specificity.

From germline, CDR1 is SGHTS and CDR2 YDEGEE. CDR3 size: 12 residues. V lost 2 bases and J lost 13, with 10 bases in between. The rearrangement uses TRBV5-8 and TRBJ1-6; D uncertain. Sequenced: peripheral blood or thyroid tissue (not recorded which). This clonotype was sampled from an adult man with Graves' hyperthyroidism. The chain's CDR3 is CASSLFSFPLHF. In DNA form, the CDR3 reads TGTGCCAGCAGCTTATTCAGTTTCCCCCTCCACTTT. The entire variable domain, with the rest obtained from reference TRBV5-8 and TRBJ1-6, is as follows: EAGVTQSPTHLIKTRGQQATLRCSPISGHTSVYWYQQALGLGLQFLLWYDEGEERNRGNFPPRFSGRQFPNYSSELNVNALELEDSALYLCASSLFSFPLHFGNGTRLTVT.